The 23 T cell receptor beta chains presented below share a single source sample, sequenced in a study of beta chain features in type 1 diabetes. The investigators reverse transcribed all of the isolated RNA, so they sequenced expressed TCRB transcripts. TCRdb keeps only in-frame clones here, not all; method: immunoSEQ multiplex PCR. Counted here are some 230,000 clones, around 9.6% occurring once; the ten biggest clones make up around 0.037%. Sequencing input: naive CD4+ T cells from blood. Receptor source: a woman in her late teens or twenties in good health.

This rearrangement joins TRBV11-2 to TRBJ2-4, with D maybe TRBD2 (6 bases). The germline V and J ends were trimmed by 3 bases and 1 base, with 22 bases remaining between them. Germline CDR1 reads SGHAT; CDR2 reads FQNNGV. This CDR3 comprises 19 residues. CDR3 protein: CASSFGLANLGSAKNIQYF. CDR3 sequence (DNA): TGTGCCAGCAGCTTCGGTCTAGCGAATTTAGGCTCGGCCAAAAACATTCAGTACTTC.

This clone was found a few times. Other DNA sequences within the sample encode an identical CDR3. This rearrangement joins TRBV14 to TRBJ1-1; 7 bases are a match to TRBD1. Germline V gene sequence: CDR1 SGHDN, CDR2 FVKESK. This CDR3 is 15 amino acids long. The V segment lost 4 bases and the J segment 1 base; nucleotides outside the gene matches: 6. The DNA for the CDR3 is TGTGCCAGCAGCCTCCGGACAGGTGGGAACACTGAAGCTTTCTTT. It specifies CASSLRTGGNTEAFF.

This clone was detected only a few times. The rearrangement uses TRBV5-1 and TRBJ2-7; D gene unclear. CDR1 and CDR2 from the germline V gene are SGHRS and YFSETQ. Between the trimmed V and J ends, which lost 1 base and 6 bases, there was a span of 14 bases. This CDR3 region has 14 residues. The CDR3 DNA sequence: TGCGCCAGCAGCTTGACTATCCAATCTCGCGAGCAGTACTTC. Its translation is CASSLTIQSREQYF.

This clone was seen a few times. The chain uses TRBV2 and TRBJ1-2; D is unresolved. This CDR3 is built from 14 residues. CDR1 and CDR2 from the germline V gene are SNHLY and FYNNEI. Trimming stripped 1 base from V and 2 bases from J, with 8 bases between. The CDR3 DNA reads as TGTGCCAGCAGTGAAGTTTCCAGAAACTATGGCTACACCTTC. Translation: CASSEVSRNYGYTF.

The chain couples TRBV5-6 to TRBJ2-7, with D maybe TRBD1 (6 bases). With 2 bases removed from V and 6 bases from J, the gap between germline ends came to 15 bases. Germline-derived CDR1 and CDR2 are SGHDT and YYEEEE. This CDR3 is 14 amino acids long. This chain's CDR3 is CASSFRTVDSEQYF. CDR3 bases: TGTGCCAGCAGCTTTAGGACAGTAGATAGCGAGCAGTACTTC.

This clone was seen just once. The chain combines TRBV5-1 with TRBJ2-2, with 8 bases that match TRBD1. CDR1 and CDR2 from the germline V gene are SGHRS and YFSETQ. This CDR3 is built from 16 residues. Trimming removed 0 bases from V and 3 bases from J; junction bases left unmatched: 4. The CDR3, as DNA: TGCGCCAGCAGCTTGGGGACAGGGTCGGACACCGGGGAGCTGTTTTTT. Its protein is CASSLGTGSDTGELFF.

This clone was counted only a few times. The chain links TRBV19 to TRBJ1-1, with 8 positions matching TRBD1. Losses at the gene ends were 7 bases for V and 4 bases for J; bases not matched to a gene: 8. The germline V gene has CDR1 LNHDA and CDR2 SQIVND (reference sequence). The CDR3 has 14 amino acids. The CDR3 DNA follows: TGTGCCAGTAACAGGGGGTTGGTTGGCACTGAAGCTTTCTTT. Translated: CASNRGLVGTEAFF.

This clone was picked up a small number of times. This chain joins TRBV5-1 and TRBJ2-1; 11 nucleotides agree with TRBD1. Trimming at V came to 2 bases and at J to 9 bases, leaving 4 bases not matched to a gene. Germline V gives CDR1 SGHRS, CDR2 YFSETQ. The CDR3 totals 14 residues. CDR3 sequence reads: CASSFRDRGTEQFF. In DNA form, the CDR3 reads TGCGCCAGCAGCTTCCGGGACAGGGGGACTGAGCAGTTCTTC.

This clone has more than one count but fewer than ten. This chain uses TRBV29-1 with TRBJ1-1; D unclear. Trimming removed 6 bases from V and 4 bases from J, with 12 bases in between. Germline lookup yields CDR1 SQVTM and CDR2 ANQGSEA. CDR3 length: 12 amino acids. DNA for the CDR3: TGCAGCGTCGCCTTTGACTTCACTGAAGCTTTCTTT. As protein: CSVAFDFTEAFF.

This clone was counted between two and nine times. The V and J genes are TRBV6-1 and TRBJ2-3, with TRBD2 matching over 10 bases. This CDR3 has 14 residues. V lost 7 bases to trimming and J lost 6 bases; unmatched junction nucleotides: 7. Germline V gives CDR1 MNHNS, CDR2 SASEGT. CDR3 sequence (DNA): TGTGCCAGCACCGAAGGACTAGCGGCCGATACGCAGTATTTT. It translates to CASTEGLAADTQYF.

The chain is built from TRBV15 and TRBJ2-5, with TRBD2 identical over 15 bases. CDR1 is LNHNV, CDR2 YYDKDF, per germline (reference sequence). Trimming at V came to 3 bases and at J to 2 bases, leaving 4 bases not matched to a gene. The CDR3 runs 17 residues. The CDR3 protein is CATSSQGTSGRQETQYF. The CDR3 DNA is TGTGCCACCAGCAGTCAAGGGACTAGCGGGAGGCAAGAGACCCAGTACTTC.

This clone turned up a few times. The CDR3 sequence is CASSLRSGEETQYF. The CDR3, as DNA: TGCGCCAGCAGCTTGCGGTCAGGGGAAGAGACCCAGTACTTC. The chain has TRBV5-1 and TRBJ2-5; the D gene is possibly TRBD1 (6 bases). The germline V gene has CDR1 SGHRS and CDR2 YFSETQ. The CDR3 is made up of 14 amino acids. V lost 1 base and J lost 3, with 10 bases in between.

CDR3 nucleotides: TGCGCCAGCAGCCAGGAACCTACAGGGTGGGAATTATCCTACGAGCAGTACTTC. The encoded protein is CASSQEPTGWELSYEQYF. The gene calls are TRBV4-1 and TRBJ2-7; tentatively, D is TRBD1 (6 bases). V lost 3 bases and J lost 1, with 22 bases in between. Looked up from germline, CDR1 is MGHRA and CDR2 is YSYEKL. This CDR3 has 18 amino acids.

This clone was found a few times. V and J are TRBV5-4 and TRBJ1-1; 10 bases are a match to TRBD1. The germline V gene encodes CDR1 SGHNT and CDR2 YYREEE (reference sequence). The CDR3 contains 15 residues. J lost 5 bases, V lost 4 bases, and 8 bases had no gene match. CDR3: CASSGDRGRRTEAFF. The DNA for the CDR3 is TGTGCCAGCAGCGGGGACAGGGGTCGACGAACTGAAGCTTTCTTT.

This clone was counted only a few times. The J gene is TRBJ2-3, the V gene TRBV6-5, with TRBD2 matching 14 bases. The CDR3 length is 14 residues. V gave up 6 bases and J gave up 5 bases; unmatched junction bases: 1. Germline V lookup: CDR1 MNHEY, CDR2 SVGAGI. Here the CDR3 DNA reads TGTGCCAGCAGGGGACTAGCGGGGGTAGATACGCAGTATTTT. Amino acid sequence: CASRGLAGVDTQYF.

V usage is TRBV5-6 and J usage is TRBJ1-2; tentative D call: TRBD1 (6 bases). Germline CDR1 reads SGHDT; CDR2 reads YYEEEE. V was cut by 4 bases and J by 1 base, with 20 bases left in between. The CDR3 length is 17 residues. In nucleotides, the CDR3 is TGTGCCAGCAGCCAATACCTACCGGACAGATTTAACTATGGCTACACCTTC. It translates to CASSQYLPDRFNYGYTF.

This clone was counted only a few times. The V call is TRBV5-6, the J call TRBJ1-1; possible D gene TRBD1, 5 bases. V lost 6 bases, J lost 1 base, and 13 bases lay in between. Germline V gene data show CDR1 as SGHDT and CDR2 as YYEEEE. CDR3 size: 14 residues. CDR3 sequence (DNA): TGTGCCAGCACGCCAGGGAGGAGGAACACTGAAGCTTTCTTT. It is translated as CASTPGRRNTEAFF.

At least ten counts were recorded for this clone. The V and J genes are TRBV18 and TRBJ2-7; 7 bases agree with TRBD1. The CDR3 is 14 residues long. Germline V gene data show CDR1 as KGHSH and CDR2 as LQKENI. With V trimmed by 3 bases and J by 1 base, 3 bases remained unmatched. CDR3 DNA: TGTGCCAGCTCACCTGCGACAGGGTCCTACGAGCAGTACTTC. Residues: CASSPATGSYEQYF. Drawing the rest from reference TRBV18 and TRBJ2-7, the complete variable domain is NAGVMQNPRHLVRRRGQEARLRCSPMKGHSHVYWYRQLPEEGLKFMVYLQKENIIDESGMPKERFSAEFPKEGPSILRIQQVVRGDSAAYFCASSPATGSYEQYFGPGTRLTVT.

The gene calls are TRBV2 and TRBJ1-2; D ambiguous. Germline V gene sequence: CDR1 SNHLY, CDR2 FYNNEI. Trimming cost V 9 bases and J 7 bases, with 15 bases left between them. The CDR3 is 12 amino acids. CDR3 in DNA: TGTGCCAGTGTCAGGTTCGGTAGTGGCTACACCTTC. Protein sequence: CASVRFGSGYTF. The whole variable domain, filled in from reference TRBV2 and TRBJ1-2, reads EPEVTQTPSHQVTQMGQEVILRCVPISNHLYFYWYRQILGQKVEFLVSFYNNEISEKSEIFDDQFSVERPDGSNFTLKIRSTKLEDSAMYFCASVRFGSGYTFGSGTRLTVV.

A few counts support this clone. V and J are TRBV29-1 and TRBJ2-7; 10 positions match TRBD1. The junction had 5 bases not matched to a gene; V was cut back by 6 bases and J by 3 bases. The CDR3 extends over 13 amino acids. Germline assignment: CDR1 SQVTM and CDR2 ANQGSEA. For the CDR3, the DNA is TGCAGCGTAGGCGGACAGGGGGACTACGAGCAGTACTTC. Translation gives CSVGGQGDYEQYF.

This clone came up a few times. V is TRBV5-1 and J is TRBJ1-2; no clear D. This CDR3 contains 14 residues. V gave up 2 bases and J gave up 3 bases, with 11 bases separating them. The germline gives CDR1 SGHRS, CDR2 YFSETQ. Written as DNA, the CDR3 is TGCGCCAGCAGCTTAGCCACTCCCGACTATGGCTACACCTTC. The encoded protein is CASSLATPDYGYTF.

This clone was seen a handful of times. This sequence joins TRBV6-1 and TRBJ2-2; TRBD2 agrees at 7 bases. V shed 7 bases, J shed 0 bases, and the junction held 2 bases outside the gene matches. In germline, CDR1 is MNHNS, CDR2 SASEGT. The CDR3 loop spans 14 amino acids. The chain's CDR3 is CASTAGANTGELFF. The CDR3 region has the DNA TGTGCCAGCACGGCGGGAGCGAACACCGGGGAGCTGTTTTTT.

This clone was observed a handful of times. The chain employs TRBV10-3 and TRBJ1-1; no reliable D call. The CDR3 contains 12 residues. The V and J ends lost 4 bases and 1 base respectively, with 4 bases between them. Germline CDR1 and CDR2: ENHRY and SYGVKD. CDR3 coding DNA: TGTGCCATCAGTGGACAGAACACTGAAGCTTTCTTT. Its protein is CAISGQNTEAFF.